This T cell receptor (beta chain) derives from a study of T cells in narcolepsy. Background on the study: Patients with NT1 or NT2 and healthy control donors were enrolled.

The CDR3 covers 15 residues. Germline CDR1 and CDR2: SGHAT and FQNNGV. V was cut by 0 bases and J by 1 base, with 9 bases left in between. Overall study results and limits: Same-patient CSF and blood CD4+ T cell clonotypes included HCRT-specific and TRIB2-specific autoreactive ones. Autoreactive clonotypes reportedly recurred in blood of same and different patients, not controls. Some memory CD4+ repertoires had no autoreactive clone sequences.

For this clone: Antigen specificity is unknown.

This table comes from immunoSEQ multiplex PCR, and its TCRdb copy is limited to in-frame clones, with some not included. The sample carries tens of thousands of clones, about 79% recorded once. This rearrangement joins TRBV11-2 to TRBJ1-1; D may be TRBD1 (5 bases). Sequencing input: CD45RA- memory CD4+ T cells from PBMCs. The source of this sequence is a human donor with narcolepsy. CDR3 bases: TGTGCCAGCAGCTTAGAACCCGGGACGAACACTGAAGCTTTCTTT. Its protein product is CASSLEPGTNTEAFF.